These 22 T cell receptor beta chains were sequenced from one sample in a study of response to subunit inactivated influenza vaccine. TCRdb independently ran MiXCR on the RT-PCR reads; one entry per CDR3 protein. The sample holds 500,000 to 600,000 distinct CDR3 sequences, approximately 13% seen once. The material was PBMCs from blood, obtained 35 to 45 days after vaccination. All receptors come from a man in his fifties or sixties who received an inactivated influenza vaccine.

This clonotype was recorded a few times. The chain employs TRBV7-2 and TRBJ2-6; D ambiguous. V was trimmed by 1 base and J by 0 bases, leaving 4 bases between them. CDR1 and CDR2 from the germline V gene are SGHTA and FQGNSA. This CDR3 is built from 15 residues. The CDR3 loop is CASSLGYSGANVLTF. The DNA for the CDR3 is TGTGCCAGCAGCTTAGGGTACTCTGGGGCCAACGTCCTGACTTTC.

The genes are TRBV5-5 and TRBJ2-2, with D perhaps matching TRBD2 (6 bases). CDR1 and CDR2 (germline): SGHKS, YYEKEE (reference sequence). The CDR3 is 16 amino acids. V was clipped by 0 bases and J by 1 base, with 10 bases between them. The CDR3 spells CASSLVAGRNTGELFF. The CDR3 DNA is TGTGCCAGCAGCTTGGTTGCGGGGCGGAACACCGGGGAGCTGTTTTTT.

This clonotype appeared many times. V and J are TRBV7-2 and TRBJ1-4, with 7 bases identical to TRBD1. The CDR3 length is 17 residues. Per the germline V gene, CDR1 is SGHTA and CDR2 is FQGNSA. The junction had 7 bases not matched to a gene; V was cut back by 3 bases and J by 0 bases. The CDR3 DNA reads as TGTGCCAGCAGCTTGGGACAGAGCTTCGCAACTAATGAAAAACTGTTTTTT. Its protein product is CASSLGQSFATNEKLFF.

The chain is built from TRBV7-8 and TRBJ2-1, with TRBD1 identical over 7 bases. Germline V lookup: CDR1 SGHVS, CDR2 FQNEAQ. The CDR3 loop spans 16 amino acids. The V and J ends lost 3 bases and 5 bases, in that order; junction bases with no gene match: 10. The CDR3 coding sequence is TGTGCCAGCAGCTTGATCCTCCGGGACAGCGACAATGAGCAGTTCTTC. This translates into CASSLILRDSDNEQFF. The whole variable domain, filled in from reference TRBV7-8 and TRBJ2-1, reads GAGVSQSPRYKVAKRGQDVALRCDPISGHVSLFWYQQALGQGPEFLTYFQNEAQLDKSGLPSDRFFAERPEGSVSTLKIQRTQQEDSAVYLCASSLILRDSDNEQFFGPGTRLTVL.

This clonotype was observed a handful of times. The chain joins TRBV5-1 to TRBJ2-5; maybe TRBD1 (5 bases). V lost 2 bases, J lost 2 bases, and 10 bases lay in between. This CDR3 is 14 amino acids long. Per germline, CDR1 SGHRS and CDR2 YFSETQ. CDR3 sequence (DNA): TGCGCCAGCAGCTTCGACAGTACTCAAGAGACCCAGTACTTC. Its protein is CASSFDSTQETQYF.

The rearrangement links TRBV5-1 to TRBJ2-2, with D hard to call. V was trimmed by 6 bases and J by 1 base, leaving 4 bases between them. Germline CDR1 SGHRS, CDR2 YFSETQ. The CDR3 contains 12 residues. DNA for the CDR3: TGCGCCAGCACGGGGAACACCGGGGAGCTGTTTTTT. Its protein is CASTGNTGELFF. The whole variable domain, filled in from reference TRBV5-1 and TRBJ2-2, reads KAGVTQTPRYLIKTRGQQVTLSCSPISGHRSVSWYQQTPGQGLQFLFEYFSETQRNKGNFPGRFSGRQFSNSRSEMNVSTLELGDSALYLCASTGNTGELFFGEGSRLTVL.

The CDR3 DNA reads TGCGCCAGCAGCCAAGAGGCAGGGGGTATCTCACCCCTCCACTTT. Protein sequence: CASSQEAGGISPLHF. The chain combines TRBV4-3 with TRBJ1-6; 7 bases fit TRBD1. With 0 bases clipped from V and 10 bases from J, the junction kept 6 bases outside the gene matches. Per the germline V gene, CDR1 is LGHNA and CDR2 is YSLEER. This CDR3 has 15 amino acids.

The table lists this clonotype with a few counts. The chain combines TRBV6-5 with TRBJ2-5; 10 positions agree with TRBD2. The V gene end was trimmed by 3 bases and the J gene end by 5 bases; junction bases not matched to a gene: 6. In germline, CDR1 is MNHEY, CDR2 SVGAGI. The length of the CDR3 is 15 residues. Here the CDR3 DNA reads TGTGCCAGCAGTTATACTAGCGGGGCCTGGGAGACCCAGTACTTC. Translating it yields CASSYTSGAWETQYF.

The rearrangement links TRBV4-2 to TRBJ1-2; D possibly corresponds to TRBD1 (6 bases). The CDR3 is 14 residues long. Germline V gives CDR1 LGHNA, CDR2 YNFKEQ. V gave up 1 base and J gave up 4 bases, with 10 bases separating them. The CDR3 DNA is TGTGCCAGCAGCCAAGGACAGGTTCGCTATGGCTACACCTTC. Protein sequence: CASSQGQVRYGYTF.

This chain joins TRBV7-2 and TRBJ2-7; TRBD2 matches at 14 bases. CDR1 and CDR2 (germline): SGHTA, FQGNSA. V was clipped by 3 bases and J by 4 bases; unmatched bases: 5. The CDR3 consists of 16 residues. This CDR3 is CASSLGLAGDWYEQYF. In DNA, the CDR3 is TGTGCCAGCAGCTTGGGACTAGCGGGAGACTGGTACGAGCAGTACTTC. Together with reference TRBV7-2 and TRBJ2-7, the CDR3 gives the full variable domain: GAGVSQSPSNKVTEKGKDVELRCDPISGHTALYWYRQSLGQGLEFLIYFQGNSAPDKSGLPSDRFSAERTGGSVSTLTIQRTQQEDSAVYLCASSLGLAGDWYEQYFGPGTRLTVT.

This clonotype appeared many times. The chain joins TRBV29-1 to TRBJ2-3, with 9 bases identical to TRBD1. V dropped 5 bases and J dropped 0; count of bases not matched to a gene: 9. The CDR3 runs to 16 residues. Germline lookup yields CDR1 SQVTM and CDR2 ANQGSEA. As DNA, the CDR3 is TGCAGCGTTCTATCACCACAGGGGGCGAGCACAGATACGCAGTATTTT. Protein product: CSVLSPQGASTDTQYF.

This clonotype was seen a handful of times. The J gene is TRBJ2-5, the V gene TRBV10-3; 7 bases are a match to TRBD1. The V and J ends lost 6 bases and 5 bases, in that order; junction bases with no gene match: 12. Germline lookup yields CDR1 ENHRY and CDR2 SYGVKD. This CDR3 is built from 15 residues. The CDR3, as DNA: TGTGCCATCAGCCCTAGGACAGGAGGAAGGGAGACCCAGTACTTC. Protein product: CAISPRTGGRETQYF.

This clonotype was observed at least ten times. The J gene is TRBJ1-2, the V gene TRBV7-9, with 7 bases aligning to TRBD1. The CDR3 is made up of 14 amino acids. CDR1 and CDR2 (germline): SEHNR, FQNEAQ (reference sequence). Trimming at V came to 2 bases and at J to 6 bases, leaving 6 bases not matched to a gene. CDR3 nucleotides: TGTGCCAGCAGCTTACAATCAGGGGGGGATGGCTACACCTTC. Protein: CASSLQSGGDGYTF.

This clonotype occurred a few times. The chain links TRBV7-9 to TRBJ1-6; D ambiguous. Trimming stripped 1 base from V and 0 bases from J, with 10 bases between. This CDR3 spans 17 amino acids. Germline V gene lookup returns CDR1 SEHNR and CDR2 FQNEAQ (reference sequence). CDR3 coding DNA: TGTGCCAGCAGCTTAGTGGCTGTGAGCTCCTATAATTCACCCCTCCACTTT. It translates to CASSLVAVSSYNSPLHF.

This clonotype was seen a few times. This sequence joins TRBV5-1 and TRBJ2-7, with D possibly being TRBD2 (6 bases). V was shortened by 4 bases and J by 5 bases, with 13 bases between the two germline ends. CDR3 length: 13 residues. Per the germline V gene, CDR1 is SGHRS and CDR2 is YFSETQ. CDR3 sequence: CASSKGLDHEQYF. The DNA of the CDR3 is TGCGCCAGCAGCAAGGGACTCGACCACGAGCAGTACTTC.

This clonotype showed up just a few times. The rearrangement uses TRBV20-1 and TRBJ2-1; D possibly corresponds to TRBD2 (6 bases). V was pared by 3 bases and J by 6 bases, with 18 bases between. There are 15 residues in the CDR3. CDR1 is DFQATT, CDR2 SNEGSKA, per germline (reference sequence). The CDR3 is CSASRGRAGSNEQFF. Here the CDR3 DNA reads TGCAGTGCTAGTCGGGGGAGAGCAGGAAGCAATGAGCAGTTCTTC.

The chain couples TRBV30 to TRBJ1-5, with 7 bases that match TRBD1. This CDR3 comprises 16 residues. CDR1 and CDR2 from the germline V gene are GTSNPN and SVGIG (reference sequence). Trimming cost V 0 bases and J 6 bases; bases outside gene matches: 11. The CDR3 bases are TGTGCCTGGAGTGTATTCGGACAGGCTTTGCGTCAGCCCCAGCATTTT. Translating it yields CAWSVFGQALRQPQHF.

V and J are TRBV5-1 and TRBJ2-5, with TRBD1 matching over 9 bases. Germline V gene lookup returns CDR1 SGHRS and CDR2 YFSETQ. The V segment lost 3 bases and the J segment 5 bases; nucleotides outside the gene matches: 5. This CDR3 has 14 amino acids. The CDR3 loop is CASSWGTGMETQYF. DNA of the CDR3: TGCGCCAGCAGCTGGGGGACAGGGATGGAGACCCAGTACTTC.

V and J are TRBV2 and TRBJ2-1; the D call may be TRBD1 or TRBD2 (5 bases each). Germline V gives CDR1 SNHLY, CDR2 FYNNEI. Trimming pared 6 bases from V and 8 bases from J, leaving 14 bases between. There are 13 residues in the CDR3. CDR3 DNA: TGTGCCAGCAGACCCGGGACCTTCTATGAGCAGTTCTTC. Protein: CASRPGTFYEQFF.

The chain has TRBV11-2 and TRBJ2-3; 12 bases are a match to TRBD2. J lost 0 bases, V lost 5 bases, and 9 bases had no gene match. CDR3 length: 18 residues. The V gene's germline CDR1 is SGHAT and CDR2 FQNNGV. The CDR3 sequence: CASSPTSGGVTSTDTQYF. The CDR3 DNA reads as TGTGCCAGCAGCCCGACTAGCGGGGGTGTGACTAGCACAGATACGCAGTATTTT.

This clonotype has a count of ten or more. The chain employs TRBV5-1 and TRBJ2-3, with 7 bases aligning to TRBD2. The junction had 12 bases not matched to a gene; V was cut back by 4 bases and J by 4 bases. In germline, CDR1 is SGHRS, CDR2 YFSETQ. The CDR3 runs 16 residues. CDR3 in DNA: TGCGCCAGCAGCCCGGTTGGCGGGAGAAGTGCAGATACGCAGTATTTT. This encodes CASSPVGGRSADTQYF.

The table lists this clonotype with a few counts. The V and J genes are TRBV6-2 or TRBV6-3 and TRBJ2-7; D gene unclear. CDR1 MNHEY and CDR2 SVGEGT come from the germline V gene. The CDR3 runs 11 residues. Trimming left V 5 bases short and J 9 bases short, with 11 bases between. The CDR3 reads CASSNLLLQYF. CDR3 DNA sequence: TGTGCCAGCAGTAACCTTCTGCTGCAGTACTTC.